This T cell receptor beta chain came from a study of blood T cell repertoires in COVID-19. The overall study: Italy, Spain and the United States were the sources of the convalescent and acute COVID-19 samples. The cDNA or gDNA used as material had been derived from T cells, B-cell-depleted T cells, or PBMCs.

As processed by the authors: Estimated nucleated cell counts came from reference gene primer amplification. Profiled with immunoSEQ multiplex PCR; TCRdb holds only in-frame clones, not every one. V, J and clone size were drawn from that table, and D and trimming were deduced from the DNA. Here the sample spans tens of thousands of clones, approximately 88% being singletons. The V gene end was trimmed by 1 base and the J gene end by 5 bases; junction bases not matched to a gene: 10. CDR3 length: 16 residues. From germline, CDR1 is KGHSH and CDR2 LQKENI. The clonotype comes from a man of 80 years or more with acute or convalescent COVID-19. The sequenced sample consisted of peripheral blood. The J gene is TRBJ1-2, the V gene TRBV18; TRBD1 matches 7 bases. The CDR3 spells CASSPRGVLTGYGYTF. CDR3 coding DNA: TGTGCCAGCTCACCACGGGGGGTACTGACAGGGTATGGCTACACCTTC.